The TCR beta chain described here comes from a study of a mutant IDH1 vaccine in newly diagnosed glioma. Looking at the study overall: Prior therapy was radiotherapy, temozolomide, or both; most received both. Week 35 held visit V12, while week 47 held visit V13.

To note about this clone: Its antigen is currently unknown.

CDR3 size: 13 residues. The germline V gene has CDR1 GTSNPN and CDR2 SVGIG (reference sequence). Trimming shortened V by 0 bases and J by 10 bases, and 13 bases separated the two germline ends. Libraries were prepared by immunoSEQ multiplex PCR; TCRdb keeps only in-frame clonotypes and omits some of them. There are around 50,000 clones in the sample; less than 85% occur only once, and approximately 4.6% lies in the top ten. Time point given: week 47, end of study. Alongside topical imiquimod, each dose of vaccine comprised 300 ug of mutant IDH1 20-mer peptide. Each tumor in the donors was a new WHO grade 3 or 4 astrocytoma, IDH1-mutant and ATRX-lost.

The sequence derives from a woman aged 25 to 39 with glioma. Some clones in this sample may be carry-over from other donors' samples. This chain connects TRBV30 to TRBJ2-1; D remains unclear. The specimen comprised PBMCs, sampled from a glioma patient whose treatment included an IDH1 peptide vaccine. CDR3 region: CAWSVNSGNEQFF. The CDR3 DNA reads as TGTGCCTGGAGTGTAAATAGTGGAAACGAGCAGTTCTTC.